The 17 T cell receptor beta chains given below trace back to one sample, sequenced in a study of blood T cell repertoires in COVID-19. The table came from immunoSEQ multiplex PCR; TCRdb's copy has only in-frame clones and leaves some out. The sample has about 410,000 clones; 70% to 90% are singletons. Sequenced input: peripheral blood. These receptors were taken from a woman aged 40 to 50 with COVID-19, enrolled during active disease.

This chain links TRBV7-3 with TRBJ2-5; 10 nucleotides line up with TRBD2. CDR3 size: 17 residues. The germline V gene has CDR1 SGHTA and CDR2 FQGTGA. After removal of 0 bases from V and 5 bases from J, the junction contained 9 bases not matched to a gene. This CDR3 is CASSLTSVSGRPETQYF. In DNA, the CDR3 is TGTGCCAGCAGCTTAACTTCGGTTAGCGGGAGGCCCGAGACCCAGTACTTC.

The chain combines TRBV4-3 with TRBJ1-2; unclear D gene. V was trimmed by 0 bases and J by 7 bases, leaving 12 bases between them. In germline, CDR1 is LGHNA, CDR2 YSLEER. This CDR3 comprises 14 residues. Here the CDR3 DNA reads TGCGCCAGCAGCCAAGATCGGGGAGTAGGTGGCTACACCTTC. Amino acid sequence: CASSQDRGVGGYTF.

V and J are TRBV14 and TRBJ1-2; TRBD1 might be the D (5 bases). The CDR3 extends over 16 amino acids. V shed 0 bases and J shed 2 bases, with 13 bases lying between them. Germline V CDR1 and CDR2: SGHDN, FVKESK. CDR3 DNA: TGTGCCAGCAGCCAAGACTTGGGGGGTTCCAACTATGGCTACACCTTC. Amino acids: CASSQDLGGSNYGYTF.

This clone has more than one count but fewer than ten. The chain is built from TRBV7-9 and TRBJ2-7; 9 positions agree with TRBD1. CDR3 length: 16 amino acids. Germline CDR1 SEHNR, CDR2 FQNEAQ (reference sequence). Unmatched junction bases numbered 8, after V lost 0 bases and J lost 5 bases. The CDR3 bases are TGTGCCAGCAGCTTAGCCGCGGGACAGGGACGGCACGAGCAGTACTTC. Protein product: CASSLAAGQGRHEQYF.

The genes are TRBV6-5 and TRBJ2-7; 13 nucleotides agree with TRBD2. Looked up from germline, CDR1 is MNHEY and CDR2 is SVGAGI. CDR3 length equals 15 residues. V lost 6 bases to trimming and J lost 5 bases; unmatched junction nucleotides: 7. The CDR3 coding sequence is TGTGCCAGCAGCCCCGGGACTAGCGGGATAGACGAGCAGTACTTC. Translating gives CASSPGTSGIDEQYF.

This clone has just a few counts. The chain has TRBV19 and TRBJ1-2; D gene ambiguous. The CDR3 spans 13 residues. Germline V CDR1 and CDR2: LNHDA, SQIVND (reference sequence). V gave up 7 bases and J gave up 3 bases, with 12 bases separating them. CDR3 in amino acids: CASTPRHDYGYTF. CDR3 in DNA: TGTGCCAGTACCCCACGACATGACTATGGCTACACCTTC.

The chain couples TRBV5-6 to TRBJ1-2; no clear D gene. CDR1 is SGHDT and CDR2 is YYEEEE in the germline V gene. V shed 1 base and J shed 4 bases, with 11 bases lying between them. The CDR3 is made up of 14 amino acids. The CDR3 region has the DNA TGTGCCAGCAGCTTGTTGGCAGGCGTCTATGGCTACACCTTC. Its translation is CASSLLAGVYGYTF.

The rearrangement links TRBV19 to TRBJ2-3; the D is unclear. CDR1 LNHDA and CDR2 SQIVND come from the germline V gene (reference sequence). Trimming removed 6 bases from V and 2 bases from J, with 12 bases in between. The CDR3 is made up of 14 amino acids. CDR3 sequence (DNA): TGTGCCAGTAGAACCCGACAATCCACAGATACGCAGTATTTT. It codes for CASRTRQSTDTQYF.

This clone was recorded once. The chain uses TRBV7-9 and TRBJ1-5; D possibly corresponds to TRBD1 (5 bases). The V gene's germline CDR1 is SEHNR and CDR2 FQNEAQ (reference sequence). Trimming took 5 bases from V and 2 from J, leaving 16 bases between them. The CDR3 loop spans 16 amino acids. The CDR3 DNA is TGTGCCAGCAGCCGGAGTGGGGCTAGGGGCAATCAGCCCCAGCATTTT. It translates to CASSRSGARGNQPQHF.

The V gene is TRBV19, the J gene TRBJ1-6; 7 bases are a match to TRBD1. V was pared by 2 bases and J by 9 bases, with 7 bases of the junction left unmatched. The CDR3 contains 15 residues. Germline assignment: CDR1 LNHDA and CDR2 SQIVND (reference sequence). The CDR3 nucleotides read TGTGCCAGTAGTATATTAGCAGGGGGGAGTTCACCCCTCCACTTT. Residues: CASSILAGGSSPLHF.

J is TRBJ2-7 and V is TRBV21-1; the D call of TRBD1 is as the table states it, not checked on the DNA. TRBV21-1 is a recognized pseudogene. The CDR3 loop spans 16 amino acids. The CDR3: CASSRGQGPFSYEQYF. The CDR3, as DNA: TGTGCCAGCAGCAGGGGACAGGGACCCTTCTCCTACGAGCAGTACTTC.

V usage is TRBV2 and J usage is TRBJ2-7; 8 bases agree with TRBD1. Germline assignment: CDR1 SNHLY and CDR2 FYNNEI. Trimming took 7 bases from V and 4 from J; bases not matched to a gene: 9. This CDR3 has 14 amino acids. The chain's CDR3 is CASNKDRGGYEQYF. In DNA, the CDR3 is TGTGCCAGCAACAAAGACAGGGGCGGATACGAGCAGTACTTC.

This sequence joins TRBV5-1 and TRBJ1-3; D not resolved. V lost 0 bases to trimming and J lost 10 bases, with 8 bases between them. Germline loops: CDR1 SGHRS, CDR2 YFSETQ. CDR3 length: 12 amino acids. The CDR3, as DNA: TGCGCCAGCAGCTTGGGCCGGGAAACCATATATTTT. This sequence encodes CASSLGRETIYF.

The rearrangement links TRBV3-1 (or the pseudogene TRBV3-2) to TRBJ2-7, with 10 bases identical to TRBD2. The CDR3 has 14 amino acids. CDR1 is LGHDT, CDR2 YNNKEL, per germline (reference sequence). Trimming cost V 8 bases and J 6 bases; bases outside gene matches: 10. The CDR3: CASHSPSGSREQYF. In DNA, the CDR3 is TGTGCCAGCCATTCGCCTAGCGGGAGTCGCGAGCAGTACTTC.

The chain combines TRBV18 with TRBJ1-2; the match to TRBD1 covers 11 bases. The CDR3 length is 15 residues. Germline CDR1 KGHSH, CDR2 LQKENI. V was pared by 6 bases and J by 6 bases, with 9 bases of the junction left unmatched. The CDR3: CASSEGTGGFDGYTF. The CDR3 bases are TGTGCCAGCTCGGAGGGGACAGGGGGATTTGATGGCTACACCTTC.

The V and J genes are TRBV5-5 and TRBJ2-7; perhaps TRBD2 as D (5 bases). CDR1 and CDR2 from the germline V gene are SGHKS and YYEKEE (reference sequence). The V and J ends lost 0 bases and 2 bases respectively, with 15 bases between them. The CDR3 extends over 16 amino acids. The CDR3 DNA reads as TGTGCCAGCAGCTTGGAGGCCCTTCCCGGGGCCTACGAGCAGTACTTC. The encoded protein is CASSLEALPGAYEQYF.

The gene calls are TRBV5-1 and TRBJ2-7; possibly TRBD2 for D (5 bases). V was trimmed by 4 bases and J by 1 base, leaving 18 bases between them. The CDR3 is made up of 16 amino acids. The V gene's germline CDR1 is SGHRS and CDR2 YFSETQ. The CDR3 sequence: CASSPRAASRSYEQYF. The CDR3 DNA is TGCGCCAGCAGCCCAAGGGCGGCTAGCAGATCCTACGAGCAGTACTTC.